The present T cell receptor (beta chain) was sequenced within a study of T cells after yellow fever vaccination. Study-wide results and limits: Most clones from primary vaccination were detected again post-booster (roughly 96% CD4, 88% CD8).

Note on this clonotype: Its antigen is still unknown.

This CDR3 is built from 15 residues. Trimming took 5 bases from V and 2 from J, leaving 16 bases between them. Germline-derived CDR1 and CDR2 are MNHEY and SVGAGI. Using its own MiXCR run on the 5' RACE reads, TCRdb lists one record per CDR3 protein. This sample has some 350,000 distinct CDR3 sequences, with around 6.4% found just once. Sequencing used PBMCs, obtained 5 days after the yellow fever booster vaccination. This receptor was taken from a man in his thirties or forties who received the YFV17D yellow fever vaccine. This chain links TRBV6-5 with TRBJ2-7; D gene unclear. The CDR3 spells CASSTSISLPYEQYF. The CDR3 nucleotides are TGTGCCAGCAGTACCTCGATCAGTCTTCCCTACGAGCAGTACTTC.